The T cell receptor beta chain described here comes from a study of blood T cell repertoires in COVID-19. Study summary: Both acute and convalescent COVID-19 samples were obtained from the United States, Italy and Spain. T cells, B-cell-depleted T cells, or PBMCs provided the cDNA or gDNA that served as material.

This table comes from immunoSEQ multiplex PCR, and its TCRdb copy is limited to in-frame clones, with some not included. The sample records around 310,000 clones, about 88% being singletons. Germline V lookup: CDR1 KGHSH, CDR2 LQKENI. With 3 bases removed from V and 5 bases from J, the gap between germline ends came to 8 bases. This CDR3 is 13 amino acids long. The V and J genes are TRBV18 and TRBJ1-5, with D unclear. The specimen was peripheral blood. The receptor comes from an older woman with acute or convalescent COVID-19. CDR3 in DNA: TGTGCCAGCTCACCCACAGTAGATCAGCCCCAGCATTTT. This encodes CASSPTVDQPQHF.